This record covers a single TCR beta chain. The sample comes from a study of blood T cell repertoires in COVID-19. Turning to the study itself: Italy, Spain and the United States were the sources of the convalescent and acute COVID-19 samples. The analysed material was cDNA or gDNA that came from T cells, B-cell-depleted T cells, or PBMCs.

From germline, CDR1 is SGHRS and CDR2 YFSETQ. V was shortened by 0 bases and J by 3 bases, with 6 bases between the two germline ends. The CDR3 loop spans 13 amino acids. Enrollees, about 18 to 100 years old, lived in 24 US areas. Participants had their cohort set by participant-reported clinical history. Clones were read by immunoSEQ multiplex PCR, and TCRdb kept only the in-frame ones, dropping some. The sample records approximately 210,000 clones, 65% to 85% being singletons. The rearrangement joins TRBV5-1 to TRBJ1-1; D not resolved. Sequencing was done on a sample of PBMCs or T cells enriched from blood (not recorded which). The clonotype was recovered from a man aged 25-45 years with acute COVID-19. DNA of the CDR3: TGCGCCAGCAGCTTGGCCCGGTACACTGAAGCTTTCTTT. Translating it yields CASSLARYTEAFF.